This record concerns one T cell receptor (beta chain) sequence. This entry belongs to a study of blood T cell repertoires in COVID-19. Germline V gives CDR1 LNHDA, CDR2 SQIVND (reference sequence). The CDR3 extends over 15 amino acids. V was pared by 5 bases and J by 6 bases, with 10 bases of the junction left unmatched. Ages ranged from roughly 18 to 95 years, with residence in about 24 US areas. Using immunoSEQ multiplex PCR, the repertoire was profiled, and TCRdb retains in-frame clones only, with some absent. The sample contains roughly 160,000 clones, approximately 80% of which appear only once. The genes are TRBV19 and TRBJ1-2, with TRBD1 matching 9 bases. The receptor comes from a middle-aged man who had recovered from COVID-19. Material for sequencing was PBMCs or T cells enriched from blood (not recorded which). For the CDR3, the DNA is TGTGCCAGTAGTGCCCTGGACAGGGGACGAGATGGCTACACCTTC. It is translated as CASSALDRGRDGYTF. Together with reference TRBV19 and TRBJ1-2, the CDR3 gives the full variable domain: DGGITQSPKYLFRKEGQNVTLSCEQNLNHDAMYWYRQDPGQGLRLIYYSQIVNDFQKGDIAEGYSVSREKKESFPLTVTSAQKNPTAFYLCASSALDRGRDGYTFGSGTRLTVV.